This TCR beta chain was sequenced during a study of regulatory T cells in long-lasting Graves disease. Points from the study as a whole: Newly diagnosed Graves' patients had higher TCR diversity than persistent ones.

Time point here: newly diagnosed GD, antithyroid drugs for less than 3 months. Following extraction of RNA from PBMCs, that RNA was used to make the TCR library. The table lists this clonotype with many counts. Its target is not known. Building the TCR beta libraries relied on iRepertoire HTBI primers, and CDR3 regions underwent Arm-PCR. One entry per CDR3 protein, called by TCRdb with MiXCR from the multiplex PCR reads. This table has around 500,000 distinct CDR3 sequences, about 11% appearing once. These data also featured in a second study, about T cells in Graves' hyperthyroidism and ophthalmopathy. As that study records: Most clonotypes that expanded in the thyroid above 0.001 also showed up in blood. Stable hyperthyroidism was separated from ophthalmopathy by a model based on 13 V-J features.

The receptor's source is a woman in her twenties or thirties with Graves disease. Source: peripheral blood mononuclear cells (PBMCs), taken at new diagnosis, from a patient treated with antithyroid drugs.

The CDR3 nucleotides read TGTGCCAGCAGCTTGGTTAGCGGGAGTGGGTCCTACGAGCAGTACTTC. Translating gives CASSLVSGSGSYEQYF. This chain joins TRBV7-2 and TRBJ2-7; TRBD2 matches 9 bases. J was trimmed by 1 base and V by 3 bases; bases with no gene match: 7. Germline-derived CDR1 and CDR2 are SGHTA and FQGNSA. This CDR3 region has 16 residues.